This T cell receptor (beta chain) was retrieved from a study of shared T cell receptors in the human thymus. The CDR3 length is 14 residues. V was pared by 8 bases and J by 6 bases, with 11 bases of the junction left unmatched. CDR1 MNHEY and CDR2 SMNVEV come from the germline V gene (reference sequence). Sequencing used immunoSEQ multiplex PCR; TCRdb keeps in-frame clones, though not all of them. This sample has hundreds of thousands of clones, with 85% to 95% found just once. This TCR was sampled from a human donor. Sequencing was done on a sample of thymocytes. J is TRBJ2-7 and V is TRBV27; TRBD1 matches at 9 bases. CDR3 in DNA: TGTGCCAGCGCCCCCAGGGACAGGGTATGCGAGCAGTACTTC. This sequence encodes CASAPRDRVCEQYF.